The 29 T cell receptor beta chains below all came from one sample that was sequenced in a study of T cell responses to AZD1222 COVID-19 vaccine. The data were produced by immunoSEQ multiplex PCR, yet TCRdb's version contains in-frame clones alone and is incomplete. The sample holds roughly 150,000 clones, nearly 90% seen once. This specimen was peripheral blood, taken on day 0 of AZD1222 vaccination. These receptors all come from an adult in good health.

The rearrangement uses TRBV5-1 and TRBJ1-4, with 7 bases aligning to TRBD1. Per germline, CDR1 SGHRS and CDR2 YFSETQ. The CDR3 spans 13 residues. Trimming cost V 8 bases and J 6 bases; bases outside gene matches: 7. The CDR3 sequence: CASAGTADEKLFF. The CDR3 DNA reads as TGCGCCAGTGCAGGGACAGCCGATGAAAAACTGTTTTTT.

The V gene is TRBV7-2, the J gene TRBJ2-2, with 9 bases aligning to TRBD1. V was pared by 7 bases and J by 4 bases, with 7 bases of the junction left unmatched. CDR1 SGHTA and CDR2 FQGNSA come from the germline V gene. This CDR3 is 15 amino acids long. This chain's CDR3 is CASTRQGGFTGELFF. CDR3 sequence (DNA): TGTGCCAGCACACGACAGGGGGGATTCACCGGGGAGCTGTTTTTT. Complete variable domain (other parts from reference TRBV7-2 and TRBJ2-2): GAGVSQSPSNKVTEKGKDVELRCDPISGHTALYWYRQSLGQGLEFLIYFQGNSAPDKSGLPSDRFSAERTGGSVSTLTIQRTQQEDSAVYLCASTRQGGFTGELFFGEGSRLTVL.

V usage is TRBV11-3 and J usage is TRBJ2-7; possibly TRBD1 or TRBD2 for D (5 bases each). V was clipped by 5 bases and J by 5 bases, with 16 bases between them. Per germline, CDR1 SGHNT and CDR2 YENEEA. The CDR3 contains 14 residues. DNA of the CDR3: TGTGCCAGCAGCACCCGTGGGGGTTGGCACGAGCAGTACTTC. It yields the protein CASSTRGGWHEQYF. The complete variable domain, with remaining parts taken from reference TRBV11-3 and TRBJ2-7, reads EAGVVQSPRYKIIEKKQPVAFWCNPISGHNTLYWYLQNLGQGPELLIRYENEEAVDDSQLPKDRFSAERLKGVDSTLKIQPAELGDSAVYLCASSTRGGWHEQYFGPGTRLTVT.

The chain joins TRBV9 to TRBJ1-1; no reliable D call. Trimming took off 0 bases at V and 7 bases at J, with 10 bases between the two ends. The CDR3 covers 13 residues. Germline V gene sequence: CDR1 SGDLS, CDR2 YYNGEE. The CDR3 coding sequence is TGTGCCAGCAGCGTAGTGCCCATTGGTGAAGCTTTCTTT. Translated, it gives CASSVVPIGEAFF. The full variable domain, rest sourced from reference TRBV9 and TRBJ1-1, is DSGVTQTPKHLITATGQRVTLRCSPRSGDLSVYWYQQSLDQGLQFLIQYYNGEERAKGNILERFSAQQFPDLHSELNLSSLELGDSALYFCASSVVPIGEAFFGQGTRLTVV.

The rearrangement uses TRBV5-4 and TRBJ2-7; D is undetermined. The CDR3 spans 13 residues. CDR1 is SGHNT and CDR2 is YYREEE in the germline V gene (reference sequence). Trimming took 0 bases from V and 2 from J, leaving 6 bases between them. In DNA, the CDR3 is TGTGCCAGCAGCTTGGGGGGTCCCTACGAGCAGTACTTC. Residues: CASSLGGPYEQYF.

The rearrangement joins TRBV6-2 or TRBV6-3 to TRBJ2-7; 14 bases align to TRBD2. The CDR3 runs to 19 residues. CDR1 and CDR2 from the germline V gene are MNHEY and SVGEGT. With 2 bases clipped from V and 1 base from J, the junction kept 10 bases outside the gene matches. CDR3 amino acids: CASSYGGTSGRRASYEQYF. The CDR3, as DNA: TGTGCCAGCAGTTACGGGGGGACTAGCGGGAGAAGGGCGTCCTACGAGCAGTACTTC.

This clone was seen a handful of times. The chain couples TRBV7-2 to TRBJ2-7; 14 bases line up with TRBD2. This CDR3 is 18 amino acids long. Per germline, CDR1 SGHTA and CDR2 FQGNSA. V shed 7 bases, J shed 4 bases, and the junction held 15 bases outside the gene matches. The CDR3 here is CASTSRPQRTSGRYEQYF. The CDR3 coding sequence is TGTGCCAGCACCTCAAGACCCCAGAGGACTAGCGGGAGGTACGAGCAGTACTTC.

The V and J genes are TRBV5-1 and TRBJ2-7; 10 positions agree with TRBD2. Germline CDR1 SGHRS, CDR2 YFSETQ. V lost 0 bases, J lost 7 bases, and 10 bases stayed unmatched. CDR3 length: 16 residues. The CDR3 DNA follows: TGCGCCAGCAGCTTGGGACTAGCGGGCGTACTGCAAGAGCAGTACTTC. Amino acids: CASSLGLAGVLQEQYF.

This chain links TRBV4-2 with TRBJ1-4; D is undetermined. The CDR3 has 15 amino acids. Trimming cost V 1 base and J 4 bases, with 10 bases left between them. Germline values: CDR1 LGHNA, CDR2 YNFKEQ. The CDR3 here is CASSQGSTLNEKLFF. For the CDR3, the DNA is TGTGCCAGCAGCCAAGGTAGCACCCTTAATGAAAAACTGTTTTTT.

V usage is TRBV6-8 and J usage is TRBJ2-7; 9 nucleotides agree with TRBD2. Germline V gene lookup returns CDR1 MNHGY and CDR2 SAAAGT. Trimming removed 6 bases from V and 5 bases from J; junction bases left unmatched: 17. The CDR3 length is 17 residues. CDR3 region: CASSRPLKAGGVHEQYF. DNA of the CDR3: TGTGCCAGCAGCCGCCCACTAAAAGCGGGAGGTGTCCACGAGCAGTACTTC.

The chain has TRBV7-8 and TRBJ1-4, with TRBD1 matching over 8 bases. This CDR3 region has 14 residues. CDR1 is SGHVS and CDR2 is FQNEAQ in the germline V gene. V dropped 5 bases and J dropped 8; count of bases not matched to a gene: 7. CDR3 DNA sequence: TGTGCCAGCAGCACCCGACAGGGGCGCGAAAAACTGTTTTTT. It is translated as CASSTRQGREKLFF.

CDR3 in amino acids: CASSLMDRGQYF. CDR3 in DNA: TGTGCCAGCAGCTTAATGGACAGGGGTCAGTATTTT. The chain has TRBV7-2 and TRBJ2-3; 9 bases are shared with TRBD1. Germline CDR1 and CDR2: SGHTA and FQGNSA. The J segment lost 12 bases and the V segment lost 2 bases, leaving 3 bases of the junction unmatched. There are 12 residues in the CDR3.

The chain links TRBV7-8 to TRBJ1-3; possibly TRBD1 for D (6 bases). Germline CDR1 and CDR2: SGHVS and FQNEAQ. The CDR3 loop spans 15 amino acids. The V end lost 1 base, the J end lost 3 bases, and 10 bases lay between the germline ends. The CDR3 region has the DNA TGTGCCAGCAGCTTAGTGGGGGGGCTTGGAAACACCATATATTTT. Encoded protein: CASSLVGGLGNTIYF.

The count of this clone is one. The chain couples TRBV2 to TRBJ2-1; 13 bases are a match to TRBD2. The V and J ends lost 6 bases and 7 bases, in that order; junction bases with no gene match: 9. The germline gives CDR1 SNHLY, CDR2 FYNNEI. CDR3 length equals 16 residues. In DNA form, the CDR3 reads TGTGCCAGCAGCGACTTACGGACTAGCGGGAGAAATGAGCAGTTCTTC. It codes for CASSDLRTSGRNEQFF.

The CDR3 reads CASSSQGSNQPQHF. The CDR3 nucleotides read TGTGCCAGCTCATCACAGGGTAGCAATCAGCCCCAGCATTTT. This rearrangement joins TRBV18 to TRBJ1-5; D is possibly TRBD1 (6 bases). Per the germline V gene, CDR1 is KGHSH and CDR2 is LQKENI. Trimming left V 5 bases short and J 0 bases short, with 8 bases between. This CDR3 has 14 residues.

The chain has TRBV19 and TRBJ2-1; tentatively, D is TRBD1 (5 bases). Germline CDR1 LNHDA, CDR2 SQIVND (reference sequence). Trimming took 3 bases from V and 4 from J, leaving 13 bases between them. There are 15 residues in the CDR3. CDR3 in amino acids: CASSIAGPNYNEQFF. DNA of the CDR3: TGTGCCAGTAGTATTGCAGGGCCCAATTACAATGAGCAGTTCTTC.

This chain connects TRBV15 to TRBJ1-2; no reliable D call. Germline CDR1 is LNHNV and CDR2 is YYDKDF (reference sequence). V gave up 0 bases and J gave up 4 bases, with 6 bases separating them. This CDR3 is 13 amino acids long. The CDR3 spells CATSRDRTYGYTF. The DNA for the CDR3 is TGTGCCACCAGCAGAGATCGCACCTATGGCTACACCTTC.

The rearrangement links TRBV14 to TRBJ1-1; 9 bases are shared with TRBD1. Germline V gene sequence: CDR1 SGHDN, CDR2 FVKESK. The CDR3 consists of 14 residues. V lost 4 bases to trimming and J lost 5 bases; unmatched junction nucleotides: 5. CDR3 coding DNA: TGTGCCAGCAGCCCGGACAGGGGTAGGACTGAAGCTTTCTTT. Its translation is CASSPDRGRTEAFF.

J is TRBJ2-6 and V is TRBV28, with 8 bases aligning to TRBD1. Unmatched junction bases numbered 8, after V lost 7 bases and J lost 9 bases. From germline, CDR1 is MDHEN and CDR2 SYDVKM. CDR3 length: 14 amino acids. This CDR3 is CASNPPGQVNVLTF. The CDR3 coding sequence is TGTGCCAGCAATCCGCCGGGACAGGTCAACGTCCTGACTTTC.

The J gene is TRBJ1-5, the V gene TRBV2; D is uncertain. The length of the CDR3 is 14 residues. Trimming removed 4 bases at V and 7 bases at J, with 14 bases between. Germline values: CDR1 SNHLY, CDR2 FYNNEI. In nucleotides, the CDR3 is TGTGCCAGCAGTGCATGGACGTCAGACCAGCCCCAGCATTTT. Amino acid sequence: CASSAWTSDQPQHF. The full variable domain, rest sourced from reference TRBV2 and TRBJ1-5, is EPEVTQTPSHQVTQMGQEVILRCVPISNHLYFYWYRQILGQKVEFLVSFYNNEISEKSEIFDDQFSVERPDGSNFTLKIRSTKLEDSAMYFCASSAWTSDQPQHFGDGTRLSIL.

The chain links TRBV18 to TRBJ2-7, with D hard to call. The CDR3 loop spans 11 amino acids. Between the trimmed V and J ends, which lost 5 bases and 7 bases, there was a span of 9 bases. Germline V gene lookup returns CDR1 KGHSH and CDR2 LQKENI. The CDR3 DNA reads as TGTGCCAGCTCAAATAGAGTTGAGCAGTACTTC. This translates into CASSNRVEQYF.

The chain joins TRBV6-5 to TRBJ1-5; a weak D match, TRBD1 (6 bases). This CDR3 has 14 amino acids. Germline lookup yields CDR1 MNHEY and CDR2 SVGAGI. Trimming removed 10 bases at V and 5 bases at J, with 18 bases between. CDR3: CATKVYREDQPQHF. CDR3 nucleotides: TGTGCCACCAAGGTTTACAGGGAGGATCAGCCCCAGCATTTT.

The CDR3 sequence is CASSKEEAGKVGDDTQYF. The DNA for the CDR3 is TGTGCCAGCAGCAAAGAGGAGGCGGGAAAGGTGGGGGATGATACGCAGTATTTT. The chain is built from TRBV21-1 and TRBJ2-3; TRBD2, the table's D call, lacks a check against the DNA. TRBV21-1 is a documented pseudogene. CDR3 length: 18 residues.

CDR3 in amino acids: CASSDSQTGDYNEQFF. For the CDR3, the DNA is TGTGCCAGCAGTGACTCTCAGACAGGGGACTACAATGAGCAGTTCTTC. The rearrangement links TRBV6-4 to TRBJ2-1, with 8 bases fitting TRBD1. The CDR3 has 16 residues. Germline V lookup: CDR1 MRHNA, CDR2 SNTAGT. The V and J ends lost 0 bases and 3 bases, in that order; junction bases with no gene match: 4.

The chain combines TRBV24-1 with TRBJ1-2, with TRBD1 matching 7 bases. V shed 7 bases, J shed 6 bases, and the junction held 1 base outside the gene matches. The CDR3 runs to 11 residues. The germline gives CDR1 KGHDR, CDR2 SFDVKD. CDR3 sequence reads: CATSRGNGYTF. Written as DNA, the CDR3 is TGTGCCACCAGCAGGGGGAATGGCTACACCTTC.

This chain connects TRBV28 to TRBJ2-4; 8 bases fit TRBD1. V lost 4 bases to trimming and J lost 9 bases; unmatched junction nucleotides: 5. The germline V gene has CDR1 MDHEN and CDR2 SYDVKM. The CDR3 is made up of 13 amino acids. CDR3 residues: CASSWDRRGIQYF. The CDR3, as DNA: TGTGCCAGCAGTTGGGACAGGAGAGGCATTCAGTACTTC. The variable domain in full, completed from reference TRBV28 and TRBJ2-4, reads DVKVTQSSRYLVKRTGEKVFLECVQDMDHENMFWYRQDPGLGLRLIYFSYDVKMKEKGDIPEGYSVSREKKERFSLILESASTNQTSMYLCASSWDRRGIQYFGAGTRLSVL.

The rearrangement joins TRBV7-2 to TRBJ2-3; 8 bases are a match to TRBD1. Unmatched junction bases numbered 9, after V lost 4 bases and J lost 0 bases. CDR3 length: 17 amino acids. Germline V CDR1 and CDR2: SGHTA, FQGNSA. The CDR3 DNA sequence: TGTGCCAGCAGCTCCGAGACAGGGGTCCACAGCACAGATACGCAGTATTTT. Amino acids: CASSSETGVHSTDTQYF.

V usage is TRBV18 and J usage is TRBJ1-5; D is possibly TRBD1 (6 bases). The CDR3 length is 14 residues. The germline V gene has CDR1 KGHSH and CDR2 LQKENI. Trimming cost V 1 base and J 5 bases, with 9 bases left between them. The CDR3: CASSPQTGDQPQHF. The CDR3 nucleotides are TGTGCCAGCTCACCACAGACAGGTGATCAGCCCCAGCATTTT.

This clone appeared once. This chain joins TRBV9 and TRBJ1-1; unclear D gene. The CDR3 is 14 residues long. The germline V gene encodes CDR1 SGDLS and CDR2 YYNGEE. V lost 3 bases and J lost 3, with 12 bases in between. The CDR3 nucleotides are TGTGCCAGCAGCGGGTCCATAGGTGACACTGAAGCTTTCTTT. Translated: CASSGSIGDTEAFF.